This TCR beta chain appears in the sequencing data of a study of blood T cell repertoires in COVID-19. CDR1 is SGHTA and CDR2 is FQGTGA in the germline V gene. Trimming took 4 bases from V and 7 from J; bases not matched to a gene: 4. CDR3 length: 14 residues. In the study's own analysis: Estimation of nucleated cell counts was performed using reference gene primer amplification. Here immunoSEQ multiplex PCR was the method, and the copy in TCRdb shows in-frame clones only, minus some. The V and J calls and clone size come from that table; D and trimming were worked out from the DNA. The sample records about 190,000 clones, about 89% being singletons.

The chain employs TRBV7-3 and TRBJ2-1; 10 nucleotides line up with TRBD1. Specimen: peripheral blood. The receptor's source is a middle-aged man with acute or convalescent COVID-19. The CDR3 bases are TGTGCCAGCAGCTCGAGGACAGGGGGGAATGAGCAGTTCTTC. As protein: CASSSRTGGNEQFF.